These 26 T cell receptor beta chains were sequenced from one sample in a study of regulatory T cells in long-lasting Graves disease. Noted time point: persistent/refractory GD, antithyroid drugs over 5 years with positive TRAb. The TCR library was made from RNA that had been extracted from PBMCs in TRIzol. Investigators prepared the TCR beta libraries by applying iRepertoire HTBI primers and Arm-PCR of CDR3 regions. A single record per CDR3 protein comes from TCRdb applying MiXCR to the multiplex PCR reads. Here the sample spans about 470,000 distinct CDR3 sequences, 20% to 25% being singletons. This sample comprised peripheral blood mononuclear cells (PBMCs), obtained when the disease was refractory, from a patient treated with antithyroid drugs. These receptors came from a female donor with Graves disease.

This clonotype was seen only a few times. The chain employs TRBV20-1 and TRBJ1-1; perhaps TRBD1 as D (6 bases). Looked up from germline, CDR1 is DFQATT and CDR2 is SNEGSKA (reference sequence). The CDR3 has 15 amino acids. V was clipped by 3 bases and J by 5 bases, with 19 bases between them. CDR3 sequence (DNA): TGCAGTGCTAGTAACTACAGGGATGCCTGGACTGAAGCTTTCTTT. This sequence encodes CSASNYRDAWTEAFF.

With regard to this clonotype: A single base separates this from a much larger clone, so it may be a read error. The rearrangement uses TRBV29-1 and TRBJ1-1; a possible D gene is TRBD1 (5 bases). CDR3 size: 16 residues. Per the germline V gene, CDR1 is SQVTM and CDR2 is ANQGSEA. This CDR3 reads CSIEGWAGLMNTEAFF. The CDR3 bases are TGCAGCATTGAAGGATGGGCAGGGCTTATGAACACTGAAGCTTTCTTT.

This clonotype showed up just a few times. The chain is built from TRBV6-1 and TRBJ1-2; D remains ambiguous. The CDR3 runs to 13 residues. Trimming pared 5 bases from V and 7 bases from J, leaving 14 bases between. Germline loops: CDR1 MNHNS, CDR2 SASEGT. The CDR3 DNA reads TGTGCCAGCAGTATGTCCTGGGGTGGTGGCTACACCTTC. Translated, it gives CASSMSWGGGYTF.

The sample holds many counts of this clonotype. This chain joins TRBV3-1 and TRBJ2-5; 8 positions match TRBD2. Germline assignment: CDR1 LGHDT and CDR2 YNNKEL (reference sequence). J was trimmed by 1 base and V by 2 bases; bases with no gene match: 6. This CDR3 contains 16 residues. The CDR3 here is CASSQRSGGGQETQYF. For the CDR3, the DNA is TGTGCCAGCAGCCAACGGAGCGGGGGTGGCCAAGAGACCCAGTACTTC.

V gene TRBV7-9 combines with J gene TRBJ2-7; D not resolved. With 0 bases removed from V and 5 bases from J, the gap between germline ends came to 11 bases. CDR1 is SEHNR and CDR2 is FQNEAQ in the germline V gene (reference sequence). CDR3 length: 14 residues. The CDR3 DNA reads as TGTGCCAGCAGCTTAGCCCTGACTCAGAACGAGCAGTACTTC. It yields the protein CASSLALTQNEQYF.

This clonotype was detected only a few times. The V gene is TRBV12-3 or TRBV12-4, the J gene TRBJ2-3, with no clear D. CDR3 length: 13 residues. V lost 5 bases, J lost 4 bases, and 10 bases lay in between. CDR3 region: CASSPRTADTQYF. CDR3 in DNA: TGTGCCAGCAGTCCGCGGACGGCAGATACGCAGTATTTT.

The rearrangement joins TRBV6-1 to TRBJ1-5; a weak D match, TRBD1 (5 bases). Germline V lookup: CDR1 MNHNS, CDR2 SASEGT. The CDR3 extends over 13 amino acids. The V and J ends lost 3 bases and 7 bases respectively, with 10 bases between them. CDR3 region: CASSDSAGQPQHF. The DNA of the CDR3 is TGTGCCAGCAGTGACTCAGCAGGGCAGCCCCAGCATTTT.

This clonotype occurred many times. The chain is built from TRBV28 and TRBJ2-5, with D perhaps TRBD1 (6 bases). In germline, CDR1 is MDHEN, CDR2 SYDVKM. The CDR3 length is 14 residues. Trimming took 6 bases from V and 5 from J, leaving 16 bases between them. The CDR3 reads CASRRTGSWETQYF. The DNA of the CDR3 is TGTGCCAGCAGGCGAACAGGGAGCTGGGAGACCCAGTACTTC.

J is TRBJ1-6 and V is TRBV27; TRBD1 might be the D (5 bases). The CDR3 spans 15 residues. V was cut by 3 bases and J by 9 bases, with 15 bases left in between. Germline CDR1 reads MNHEY; CDR2 reads SMNVEV (reference sequence). The CDR3 here is CASSLGVWLGSPLHF. The CDR3 DNA reads TGTGCCAGCAGTTTGGGGGTTTGGCTGGGTTCACCCCTCCACTTT.

The J gene is TRBJ2-7, the V gene TRBV24-1; D is ambiguous. The germline V gene encodes CDR1 KGHDR and CDR2 SFDVKD. CDR3 length equals 13 residues. Trimming took off 6 bases at V and 1 base at J, with 9 bases between the two ends. As DNA, the CDR3 is TGTGCCACCAGTTCCCATGCGTCCTACGAGCAGTACTTC. This encodes CATSSHASYEQYF.

This clonotype appeared a few times. The rearrangement joins TRBV7-8 to TRBJ2-5, with D uncertain. The CDR3 loop spans 15 amino acids. The V end was cut by 5 bases, the J end by 7 bases, with 20 bases between. Germline V gives CDR1 SGHVS, CDR2 FQNEAQ. The CDR3 region is CASSPVLGVGGTQYF. The CDR3 nucleotides are TGTGCCAGCAGCCCCGTGCTTGGAGTGGGCGGGACCCAGTACTTC.

This clonotype came up a few times. The gene calls are TRBV25-1 and TRBJ2-7; 7 positions match TRBD1. After removal of 6 bases from V and 6 bases from J, the junction contained 5 bases not matched to a gene. The CDR3 spans 12 residues. Per germline, CDR1 MGHDK and CDR2 SYGVNS. DNA for the CDR3: TGTGCCAGCAGGACAGGGCAGGCCGAGCAGTACTTC. It is translated as CASRTGQAEQYF.

This sequence joins TRBV20-1 and TRBJ2-7; 10 bases align to TRBD2. The CDR3 contains 17 residues. The V segment lost 1 base and the J segment 3 bases; nucleotides outside the gene matches: 12. Germline-derived CDR1 and CDR2 are DFQATT and SNEGSKA (reference sequence). The CDR3: CSARGNVAGGVNYEQYF. The CDR3 nucleotides are TGCAGTGCTAGAGGTAACGTAGCGGGAGGCGTAAACTACGAGCAGTACTTC.

This clonotype has a count of ten or more. This chain joins TRBV27 and TRBJ1-2; TRBD1 is a possible D gene (6 bases). CDR3 length equals 15 residues. Between the trimmed V and J ends, which lost 5 bases and 1 base, there was a span of 14 bases. Germline CDR1 MNHEY, CDR2 SMNVEV (reference sequence). The CDR3 DNA follows: TGTGCCAGCAGTCCCGAGGGGACACTTAACTATGGCTACACCTTC. This encodes CASSPEGTLNYGYTF.

Many counts were recorded for this clonotype. The chain has TRBV2 and TRBJ2-5, with D unclear. The CDR3 sequence is 12 residues long. Germline CDR1 and CDR2: SNHLY and FYNNEI. V dropped 7 bases and J dropped 2 bases, with 8 bases sitting between them. The CDR3 sequence is CASTDDQETQYF. The CDR3 DNA follows: TGTGCCAGCACGGACGATCAAGAGACCCAGTACTTC.

This chain connects TRBV12-3 or TRBV12-4 to TRBJ1-6; perhaps TRBD1 as D (5 bases). The V end was cut by 6 bases, the J end by 4 bases, with 13 bases between. The CDR3 is made up of 15 amino acids. CDR3: CASSLPTEYNSPLHF. The CDR3 DNA reads TGTGCCAGCAGCTTACCGACAGAGTATAATTCACCCCTCCACTTT.

This clonotype occurred once. The chain has TRBV5-1 and TRBJ2-7, with D maybe TRBD1 (5 bases). V lost 5 bases, J lost 2 bases, and 17 bases lay in between. Germline lookup yields CDR1 SGHRS and CDR2 YFSETQ. This CDR3 contains 15 residues. CDR3 in amino acids: CASRRTSERAYEQYF. CDR3 sequence (DNA): TGCGCCAGCAGGAGGACATCCGAGAGAGCCTACGAGCAGTACTTC.

A note on this clonotype: This may stem from a read error, because a much larger clone lies one nucleotide away. This chain links TRBV11-2 with TRBJ1-1, with a possible D match to TRBD1 (5 bases). This CDR3 has 13 amino acids. CDR1 is SGHAT and CDR2 is FQNNGV in the germline V gene. DNA of the CDR3: TGTGCCAACAGCATAGGGGTGAACACTGAAGCTTTCTTT. Its translation is CANSIGVNTEAFF.

About this clonotype: This may stem from a read error, because a much larger clone lies one nucleotide away. The chain recombines TRBV12-3 or TRBV12-4 with TRBJ1-5; no firm D call. The CDR3 runs 15 residues. The CDR3 coding sequence is TGTGCCAGCAGTTTCCCAGACTATAGCAGTCAGCCCCAGCATTTT. Translated: CASSFPDYSSQPQHF.

V and J are TRBV29-1 and TRBJ2-7; D may be TRBD1 or TRBD2 (6 bases each). V was cut by 4 bases and J by 4 bases, with 20 bases left in between. Germline V gives CDR1 SQVTM, CDR2 ANQGSEA. CDR3 length equals 15 residues. CDR3 in DNA: TGCAGCGTTGGTCGAGGGGGGTCGGCCACGTACGAGCAGTACTTC. This sequence encodes CSVGRGGSATYEQYF.

Many counts were recorded for this clonotype. The V and J genes are TRBV27 and TRBJ2-5; no definite D call. V was shortened by 6 bases and J by 1 base, with 12 bases between the two germline ends. Germline lookup yields CDR1 MNHEY and CDR2 SMNVEV (reference sequence). This CDR3 is built from 14 residues. In nucleotides, the CDR3 is TGTGCCAGCAGCTTGACCTTGACCCAAGAGACCCAGTACTTC. Residues: CASSLTLTQETQYF.

J is TRBJ2-7 and V is TRBV10-2; 11 nucleotides align to TRBD2. CDR1 and CDR2 from the germline V gene are WSHSY and SAAADI. There are 15 residues in the CDR3. V was clipped by 5 bases and J by 2 bases; unmatched bases: 5. CDR3 in amino acids: CASSSGTSGPYEQYF. The CDR3 DNA reads as TGCGCCAGCAGTTCCGGGACTAGCGGCCCCTACGAGCAGTACTTC.

J is TRBJ2-7 and V is TRBV7-9; the D gene is possibly TRBD1 (5 bases). V dropped 4 bases and J dropped 4 bases, with 14 bases sitting between them. In germline, CDR1 is SEHNR, CDR2 FQNEAQ (reference sequence). There are 14 residues in the CDR3. The CDR3 DNA reads TGTGCCAGCAGCTCGGCAGGGAAATGGTACGAGCAGTACTTC. Translation gives CASSSAGKWYEQYF.

This clonotype was found many times. The chain employs TRBV19 and TRBJ1-5; no firm D call. The CDR3 runs to 13 residues. Per the germline V gene, CDR1 is LNHDA and CDR2 is SQIVND (reference sequence). V lost 1 base to trimming and J lost 3 bases, with 4 bases between them. The CDR3 DNA follows: TGTGCCAGTAGTATAGGGTACAATCAGCCCCAGCATTTT. It translates to CASSIGYNQPQHF.

This clonotype was seen only once. V usage is TRBV28 and J usage is TRBJ2-3; TRBD2 might be the D (5 bases). The V gene lost 4 bases and the J gene lost 14 bases, with 10 bases spanning the gap. This CDR3 region has 10 residues. Germline lookup yields CDR1 MDHEN and CDR2 SYDVKM. The CDR3 is CASSSGTPYF. CDR3 bases: TGTGCCAGCAGTTCGGGAACTCCGTATTTT.

The J gene is TRBJ2-2, the V gene TRBV27; D is perhaps TRBD1 (5 bases). V dropped 6 bases and J dropped 7 bases, with 12 bases sitting between them. Germline V gives CDR1 MNHEY, CDR2 SMNVEV (reference sequence). The CDR3 is 13 amino acids. For the CDR3, the DNA is TGTGCCAGCAGGCGAAGGGGAAGCGGGGAGCTGTTTTTT. Its translation: CASRRRGSGELFF.